What follows are 22 T cell receptor beta chains derived from one specimen sequenced in a study of early stage breast cancer tumors. The method was immunoSEQ multiplex PCR; TCRdb's version includes in-frame clones alone and lacks a portion of them. Here the sample spans about 72,000 clones, roughly 80% being singletons. The sequencing sample was made of blood. Receptors originate from a person in their 60s with breast cancer.

V is TRBV7-8 and J is TRBJ1-5; no clear D. The CDR3 loop spans 13 amino acids. The germline gives CDR1 SGHVS, CDR2 FQNEAQ. The ends were cut back, 5 bases at V and 7 bases at J, with 12 bases in the middle. The CDR3 reads CASSPLQGQPQHF. As DNA, the CDR3 is TGTGCCAGCAGCCCCCTTCAAGGGCAGCCCCAGCATTTT. Complete variable domain (other parts from reference TRBV7-8 and TRBJ1-5): GAGVSQSPRYKVAKRGQDVALRCDPISGHVSLFWYQQALGQGPEFLTYFQNEAQLDKSGLPSDRFFAERPEGSVSTLKIQRTQQEDSAVYLCASSPLQGQPQHFGDGTRLSIL.

The gene calls are TRBV11-2 and TRBJ2-7; 7 bases agree with TRBD2. Germline CDR1 is SGHAT and CDR2 is FQNNGV. V shed 5 bases and J 6 bases; nucleotides not matched to a gene: 7. This CDR3 comprises 13 residues. The CDR3 nucleotides are TGTGCCAGCAGCGTAAGGCCGGGGGGCGAGCAGTACTTC. This codes for CASSVRPGGEQYF. Complete variable domain (other parts from reference TRBV11-2 and TRBJ2-7): EAGVAQSPRYKIIEKRQSVAFWCNPISGHATLYWYQQILGQGPKLLIQFQNNGVVDDSQLPKDRFSAERLKGVDSTLKIQPAKLEDSAVYLCASSVRPGGEQYFGPGTRLTVT.

In this sample, this clone turned up once. The CDR3: CATSGLTEDSPLHF. CDR3 bases: TGTGCCACCAGCGGCCTGACCGAGGATTCACCCCTCCACTTT. The rearrangement uses TRBV15 and TRBJ1-6; D uncertain. There are 14 residues in the CDR3. Between the trimmed V and J ends, which lost 5 bases and 8 bases, there was a span of 13 bases. The V gene's germline CDR1 is LNHNV and CDR2 YYDKDF (reference sequence).

This clone was seen a handful of times. This chain connects TRBV7-8 to TRBJ2-2; 7 bases agree with TRBD2. The CDR3 length is 16 residues. Losses at the gene ends were 1 base for V and 1 base for J; bases not matched to a gene: 3. Germline loops: CDR1 SGHVS, CDR2 FQNEAQ. CDR3 DNA: TGTGCCAGCAGCTTAGGGGCTAGCGGGAACACCGGGGAGCTGTTTTTT. It encodes CASSLGASGNTGELFF.

CDR3 coding DNA: TGTGCCAGCAGTGGAGAAGGAAACACTGAAGCTTTCTTT. Translated, it gives CASSGEGNTEAFF. V usage is TRBV2 and J usage is TRBJ1-1; no clear D gene. Germline V gene data show CDR1 as SNHLY and CDR2 as FYNNEI. Trimming stripped 4 bases from V and 2 bases from J, with 8 bases between. This CDR3 spans 13 amino acids. Looking up the rest from reference TRBV2 and TRBJ1-1 gives the full variable domain: EPEVTQTPSHQVTQMGQEVILRCVPISNHLYFYWYRQILGQKVEFLVSFYNNEISEKSEIFDDQFSVERPDGSNFTLKIRSTKLEDSAMYFCASSGEGNTEAFFGQGTRLTVV.

The chain uses TRBV19 and TRBJ1-2; 8 bases fit TRBD1. The trim removed 3 bases at V and 3 bases at J, leaving 6 bases unmatched. The CDR3 runs 15 residues. CDR1 LNHDA and CDR2 SQIVND come from the germline V gene (reference sequence). Here the CDR3 reads CASSMGRGLDYGYTF. CDR3 DNA: TGTGCCAGTAGTATGGGCAGGGGGCTCGACTATGGCTACACCTTC.

The CDR3 sequence: CASSDSGGSNQPQHF. Here the CDR3 DNA reads TGTGCCAGCAGTGATTCCGGGGGGAGCAATCAGCCCCAGCATTTT. The chain couples TRBV2 to TRBJ1-5, with TRBD1 as a possible D gene (5 bases). V lost 3 bases and J 1 base, leaving 10 bases between the germline ends. This CDR3 comprises 15 residues. CDR1 is SNHLY, CDR2 FYNNEI, per germline.

J is TRBJ2-5 and V is TRBV15, with 15 bases identical to TRBD2. This CDR3 is 17 amino acids long. The trim removed 1 base at V and 5 bases at J, leaving 5 bases unmatched. Germline CDR1 reads LNHNV; CDR2 reads YYDKDF (reference sequence). The CDR3 nucleotides read TGTGCCACCAGCAGAGGGACTAGCGGGAGGGCGGAGGAGACCCAGTACTTC. Translating gives CATSRGTSGRAEETQYF.

This rearrangement joins TRBV27 to TRBJ2-2; 7 bases agree with TRBD1. The V and J ends lost 9 bases and 0 bases, in that order; junction bases with no gene match: 7. Germline CDR1 is MNHEY and CDR2 is SMNVEV (reference sequence). There are 15 residues in the CDR3. The CDR3 bases are TGTGCCAGAAGGGGGCGGGCCCCGAACACCGGGGAGCTGTTTTTT. Residues: CARRGRAPNTGELFF.

This chain joins TRBV7-3 and TRBJ1-4; 7 nucleotides agree with TRBD1. With 4 bases clipped from V and 3 bases from J, the junction kept 20 bases outside the gene matches. Germline loops: CDR1 SGHTA, CDR2 FQGTGA. This CDR3 comprises 20 residues. CDR3 DNA sequence: TGTGCCAGCAGCTCCACCCCCCATTGGTCAGGGGGATGGTCTAATGAAAAACTGTTTTTT. It translates to CASSSTPHWSGGWSNEKLFF.

The genes are TRBV9 and TRBJ1-2; tentatively, D is TRBD1 (6 bases). The ends were cut back, 3 bases at V and 5 bases at J, with 11 bases in the middle. The CDR3 is made up of 13 amino acids. Per the germline V gene, CDR1 is SGDLS and CDR2 is YYNGEE. DNA for the CDR3: TGTGCCAGCAGCGCCGGACAGTCTTATGGCTACACCTTC. Translated: CASSAGQSYGYTF.

As to this clone: This same CDR3 is encoded by further DNA sequences in the sample. This chain links TRBV18 with TRBJ2-7; D may be TRBD2 (6 bases). Trimming pared 3 bases from V and 1 base from J, leaving 10 bases between. CDR1 and CDR2 (germline): KGHSH, LQKENI. This CDR3 region has 14 residues. The CDR3 sequence: CASSPGTDSYEQYF. CDR3 coding DNA: TGTGCCAGCTCACCCGGGACTGATTCCTACGAGCAGTACTTC.

This clone was recorded once. J is TRBJ2-1 and V is TRBV9, with 9 bases that match TRBD1. Looked up from germline, CDR1 is SGDLS and CDR2 is YYNGEE. V shed 1 base, J shed 6 bases, and the junction held 8 bases outside the gene matches. The CDR3 runs 16 residues. The CDR3 spells CASSVYRGPGSNEQFF. CDR3 sequence (DNA): TGTGCCAGCAGCGTATACAGGGGGCCGGGTAGCAATGAGCAGTTCTTC.

This clone was seen a few times. Written as DNA, the CDR3 is TGTGCCAGTAGTAGGGGCATGGGCACTGAAGCTTTCTTT. It yields the protein CASSRGMGTEAFF. The chain links TRBV19 to TRBJ1-1, with D perhaps matching TRBD1 (5 bases). Germline V gene lookup returns CDR1 LNHDA and CDR2 SQIVND (reference sequence). This CDR3 contains 13 residues. The V end was cut by 4 bases, the J end by 4 bases, with 10 bases between.

The chain links TRBV5-1 to TRBJ2-3; D is uncertain. This CDR3 is 14 amino acids long. Germline CDR1 is SGHRS and CDR2 is YFSETQ. Deletions cut 1 base from V and 2 bases from J, with 8 bases between. CDR3 in DNA: TGCGCCAGCAGCTTGATCGACTCCACAGATACGCAGTATTTT. It codes for CASSLIDSTDTQYF.

The chain joins TRBV6-5 to TRBJ1-6; 7 bases align to TRBD1. V lost 6 bases and J lost 6; bases outside the gene matches: 5. The CDR3 sequence is 14 residues long. Germline V gene data show CDR1 as MNHEY and CDR2 as SVGAGI. CDR3 nucleotides: TGTGCCAGCAGAGGACAGGAGTTTAATTCACCCCTCCACTTT. It encodes CASRGQEFNSPLHF.

This clone was counted once. The rearrangement links TRBV18 to TRBJ2-6; TRBD1 matches at 7 bases. After removal of 8 bases from V and 2 bases from J, the junction contained 3 bases not matched to a gene. There are 14 residues in the CDR3. Germline CDR1 is KGHSH and CDR2 is LQKENI. CDR3 DNA: TGTGCCAGCACGCAGGGGGCTGGGGCCAACGTCCTGACTTTC. Encoded protein: CASTQGAGANVLTF.

This clone was seen only a few times. J is TRBJ2-3 and V is TRBV6-6, with D perhaps matching TRBD2 (5 bases). The germline V gene encodes CDR1 MNHNY and CDR2 SVGAGI (reference sequence). V was cut by 5 bases and J by 4 bases, with 10 bases left in between. This CDR3 is built from 13 residues. The CDR3 DNA reads TGTGCCAGCAGTCCCGGGAACGCAGATACGCAGTATTTT. It encodes CASSPGNADTQYF.

The chain joins TRBV5-5 to TRBJ1-1; 7 nucleotides align to TRBD1. Trimming at V came to 2 bases and at J to 2 bases, leaving 9 bases not matched to a gene. The CDR3 covers 16 residues. The germline V gene encodes CDR1 SGHKS and CDR2 YYEKEE (reference sequence). CDR3 protein: CASSFDRAEINTEAFF. The CDR3 DNA sequence: TGTGCCAGCAGCTTTGACAGGGCAGAGATTAACACTGAAGCTTTCTTT.

The gene calls are TRBV28 and TRBJ1-1; weak D call: TRBD1 (5 bases). From germline, CDR1 is MDHEN and CDR2 SYDVKM. This CDR3 has 13 residues. V lost 6 bases, J lost 1 base, and 9 bases lay in between. This CDR3 is CASRTQGNTEAFF. Here the CDR3 DNA reads TGTGCCAGCAGGACCCAGGGGAACACTGAAGCTTTCTTT.

This clone was observed a single time. V gene TRBV5-6 combines with J gene TRBJ1-2; D unresolved. V was cut by 0 bases and J by 7 bases, with 19 bases left in between. Germline CDR1 and CDR2: SGHDT and YYEEEE. The CDR3 runs 16 residues. For the CDR3, the DNA is TGTGCCAGCAGCTTGGCCCCGGGGATGGTCTTCATTGGCTACACCTTC. This gives the protein CASSLAPGMVFIGYTF.

The chain joins TRBV5-1 to TRBJ2-3, with a weak D call TRBD2 (6 bases). V lost 0 bases, J lost 8 bases, and 16 bases lay in between. The CDR3 contains 15 residues. The germline CDR1 and CDR2 sequences are SGHRS and YFSETQ. The CDR3 DNA reads TGCGCCAGCAGCTTGGAAGCTAGCGCCGGCTCTACGCAGTATTTT. Protein sequence: CASSLEASAGSTQYF.